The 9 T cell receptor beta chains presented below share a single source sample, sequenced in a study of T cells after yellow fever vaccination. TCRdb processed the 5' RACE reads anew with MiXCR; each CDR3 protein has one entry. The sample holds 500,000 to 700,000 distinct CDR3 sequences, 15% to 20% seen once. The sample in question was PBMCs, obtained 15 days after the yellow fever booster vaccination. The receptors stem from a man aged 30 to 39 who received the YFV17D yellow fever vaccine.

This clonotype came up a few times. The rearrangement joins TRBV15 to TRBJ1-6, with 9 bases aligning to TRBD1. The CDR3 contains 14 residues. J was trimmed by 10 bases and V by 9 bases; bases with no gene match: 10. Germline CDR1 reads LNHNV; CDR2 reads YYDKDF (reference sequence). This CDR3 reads CATYPGQGDSPLHF. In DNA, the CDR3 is TGTGCCACGTACCCGGGACAGGGTGACTCACCCCTCCACTTT.

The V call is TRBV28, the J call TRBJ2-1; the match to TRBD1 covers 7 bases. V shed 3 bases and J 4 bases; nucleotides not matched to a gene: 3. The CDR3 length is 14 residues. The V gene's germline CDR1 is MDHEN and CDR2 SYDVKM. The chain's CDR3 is CASSFQGQYNEQFF. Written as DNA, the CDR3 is TGTGCCAGCAGTTTTCAGGGACAGTACAATGAGCAGTTCTTC.

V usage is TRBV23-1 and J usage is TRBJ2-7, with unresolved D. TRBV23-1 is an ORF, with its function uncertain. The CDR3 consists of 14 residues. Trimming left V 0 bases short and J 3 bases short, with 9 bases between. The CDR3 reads CASSQSLRDYEQYF. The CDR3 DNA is TGCGCCAGCAGTCAATCACTCCGCGACTACGAGCAGTACTTC.

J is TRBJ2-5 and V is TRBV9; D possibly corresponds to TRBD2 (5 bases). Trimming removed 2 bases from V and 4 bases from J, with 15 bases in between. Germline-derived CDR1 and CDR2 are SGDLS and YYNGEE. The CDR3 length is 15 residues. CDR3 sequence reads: CASSVALAVGETQYF. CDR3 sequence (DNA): TGTGCCAGCAGCGTTGCCCTAGCAGTCGGAGAGACCCAGTACTTC.

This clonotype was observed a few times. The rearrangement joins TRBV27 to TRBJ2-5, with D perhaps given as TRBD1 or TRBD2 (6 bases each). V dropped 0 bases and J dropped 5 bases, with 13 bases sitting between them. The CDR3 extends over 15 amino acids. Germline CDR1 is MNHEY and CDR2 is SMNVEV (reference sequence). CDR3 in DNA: TGTGCCAGCAGTTTATCGAGGGGGGTCGGGGAGACCCAGTACTTC. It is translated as CASSLSRGVGETQYF.

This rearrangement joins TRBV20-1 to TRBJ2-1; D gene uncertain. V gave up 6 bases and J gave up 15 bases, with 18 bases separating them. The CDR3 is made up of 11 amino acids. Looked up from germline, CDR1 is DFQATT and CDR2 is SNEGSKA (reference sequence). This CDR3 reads CSAPYHPVLFF. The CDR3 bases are TGCAGTGCCCCGTACCATCCAGTTCTGTTCTTC.

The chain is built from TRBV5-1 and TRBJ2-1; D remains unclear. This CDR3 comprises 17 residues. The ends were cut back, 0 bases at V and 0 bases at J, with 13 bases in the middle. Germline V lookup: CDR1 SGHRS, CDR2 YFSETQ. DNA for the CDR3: TGCGCCAGCAGCTTGGTTCCCACTGGACGCTCCTACAATGAGCAGTTCTTC. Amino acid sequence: CASSLVPTGRSYNEQFF.

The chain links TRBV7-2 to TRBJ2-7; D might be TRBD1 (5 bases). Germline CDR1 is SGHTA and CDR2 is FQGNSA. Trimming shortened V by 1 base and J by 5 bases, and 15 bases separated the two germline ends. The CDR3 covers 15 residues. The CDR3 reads CASSLGAQVGDEQYF. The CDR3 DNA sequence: TGTGCCAGCAGCTTAGGAGCACAGGTCGGCGACGAGCAGTACTTC.

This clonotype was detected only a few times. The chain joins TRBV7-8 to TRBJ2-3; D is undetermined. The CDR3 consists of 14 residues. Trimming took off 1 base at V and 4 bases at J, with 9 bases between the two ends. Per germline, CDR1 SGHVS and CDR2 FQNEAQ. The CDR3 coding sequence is TGTGCCAGCAGCTTAGTCAGCAGACCAGATACGCAGTATTTT. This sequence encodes CASSLVSRPDTQYF.